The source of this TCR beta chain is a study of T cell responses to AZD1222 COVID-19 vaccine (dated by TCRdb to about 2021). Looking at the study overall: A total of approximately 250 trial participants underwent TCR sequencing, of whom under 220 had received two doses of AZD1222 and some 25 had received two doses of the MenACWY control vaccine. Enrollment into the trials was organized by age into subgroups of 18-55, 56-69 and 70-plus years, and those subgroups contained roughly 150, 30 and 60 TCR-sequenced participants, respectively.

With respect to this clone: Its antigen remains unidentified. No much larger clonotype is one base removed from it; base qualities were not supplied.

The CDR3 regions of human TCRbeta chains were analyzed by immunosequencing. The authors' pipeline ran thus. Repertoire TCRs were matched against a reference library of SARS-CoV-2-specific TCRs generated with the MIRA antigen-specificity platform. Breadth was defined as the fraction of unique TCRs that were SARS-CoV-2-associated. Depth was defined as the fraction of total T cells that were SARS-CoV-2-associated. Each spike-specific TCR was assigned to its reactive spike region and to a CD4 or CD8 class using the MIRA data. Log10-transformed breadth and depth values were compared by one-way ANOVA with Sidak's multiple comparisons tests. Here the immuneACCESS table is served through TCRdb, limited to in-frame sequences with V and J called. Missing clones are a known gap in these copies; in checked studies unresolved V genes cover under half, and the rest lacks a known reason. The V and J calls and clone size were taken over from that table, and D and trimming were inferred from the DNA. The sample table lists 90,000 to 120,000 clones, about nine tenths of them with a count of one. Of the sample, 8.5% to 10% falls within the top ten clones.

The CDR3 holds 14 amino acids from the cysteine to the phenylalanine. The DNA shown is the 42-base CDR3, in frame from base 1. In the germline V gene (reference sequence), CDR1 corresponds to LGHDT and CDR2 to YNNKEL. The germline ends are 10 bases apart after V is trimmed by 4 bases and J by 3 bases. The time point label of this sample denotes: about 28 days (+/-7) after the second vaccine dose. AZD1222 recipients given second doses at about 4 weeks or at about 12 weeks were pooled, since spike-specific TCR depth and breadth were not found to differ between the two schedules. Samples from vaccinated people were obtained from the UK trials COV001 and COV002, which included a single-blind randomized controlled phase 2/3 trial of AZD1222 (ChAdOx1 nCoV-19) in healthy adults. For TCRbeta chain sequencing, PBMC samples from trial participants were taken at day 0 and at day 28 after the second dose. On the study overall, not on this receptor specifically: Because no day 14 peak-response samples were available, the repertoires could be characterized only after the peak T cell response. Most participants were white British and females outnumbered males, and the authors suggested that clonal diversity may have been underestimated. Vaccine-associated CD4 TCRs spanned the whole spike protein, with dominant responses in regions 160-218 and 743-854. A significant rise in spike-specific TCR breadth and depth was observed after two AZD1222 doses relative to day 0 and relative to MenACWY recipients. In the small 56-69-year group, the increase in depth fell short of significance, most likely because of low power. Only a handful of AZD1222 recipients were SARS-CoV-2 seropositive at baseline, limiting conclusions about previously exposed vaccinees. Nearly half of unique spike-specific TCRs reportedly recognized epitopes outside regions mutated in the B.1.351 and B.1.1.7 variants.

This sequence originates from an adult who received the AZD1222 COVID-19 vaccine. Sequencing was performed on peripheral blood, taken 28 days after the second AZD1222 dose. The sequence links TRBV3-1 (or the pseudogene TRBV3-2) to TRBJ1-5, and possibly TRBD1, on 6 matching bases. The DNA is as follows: TGTGCCAGCAGCCTAGACAGGTCCAATCAGCCCCAGCATTTT. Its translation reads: CASSLDRSNQPQHF.